This T cell receptor (beta chain) was profiled in a study of monozygotic twins with inflammatory bowel disease (dated by TCRdb to the late 2010s). Notes on the research overall: The full study comprised 28 monozygotic twin pairs: nine German pairs (four IBD-concordant, five IBD-discordant) and 19 IBD-discordant Danish pairs. Each individual had, on average, about 151 000 unique TCRalpha sequences and 181 000 unique TCRbeta sequences available for analysis. Disease-associated traits were sought mainly through comparisons between IBD patients and their genetically identical healthy co-twins within discordant pairs. Points the paper makes about the study in general: Different T cell subtypes could not be distinguished in the analysis. TCRbeta repertoire diversity, by inverse Simpson index, was decreased in IBD patients compared with their healthy co-twins. Compared with healthy twins, IBD patients had fewer clonotypes in common with other individuals, a difference most pronounced in patients showing signs of disease activity. Repertoire similarity did not differ between concordant and discordant twins, possibly due to limited statistical power. Because patients were on differing immunosuppressive treatments, the repertoires may have picked up extra background noise and inter-individual variability. The results gave no support for a single strong signal or clonotype linked to IBD.

The CDR3 measures 14 amino acids from cysteine to phenylalanine. No DNA is listed. From a lookup of the germline V gene, CDR1 and CDR2 are SGDLS and YYNGEE. An approximately 2.3 ml peripheral blood sample was drawn into PAXgene tubes per donor and stored at -80°C. Total RNA was isolated from whole blood with the PAXgene blood miRNA kit on an automated QIAcube, without T cell sorting. Peripheral blood from monozygotic twin pairs who were concordant or discordant for inflammatory bowel disease underwent deep TCRalpha and TCRbeta repertoire profiling using unique molecular barcoding. Smoking habits were recorded for all twin pairs, and individuals were classified as current, former or never smokers. Regarding this clonotype: Its antigen is unknown.

Receptor libraries were prepared by 5' RACE. Preparation of each TCR library used around 3,500 ng of total RNA. cDNA was synthesized with SMARTScribe reverse transcriptase in eight separate reactions per sample. Unique molecular identifiers containing a 6-nucleotide sample barcode were introduced through template switching during cDNA synthesis. Two nested PCRs of around 15 and 10 cycles amplified the TCRalpha and TCRbeta cDNA, and bead purification followed each PCR. Before amplification, the cDNA was treated with uracil DNA-glycosylase and purified using the QIAquick PCR purification kit. The second PCR added Illumina TruSeq-compatible adapters along with sample-specific barcodes. Library quality and concentration were assessed using TapeStation and Qubit, and approximately 5 ng of each library was pooled. Pooled libraries were sequenced on an Illumina HiSeq2500 single-index Rapid Run with 2 x 100 bp reads and custom sequencing primers. Per the original workflow: UMI-based consensus assembly with MiGEC version 1.2.6 was used to correct PCR and sequencing errors. V(D)J alignment, clonotype assembly and CDR3 extraction were performed with MiXCR version 2.1.1. Normalisation of gene usage, clonotype sharing and MAIT/NKT TCR abundance was achieved by analysing the top 1000, 10 000 and 20 000 clonotypes per sample. Diversity was computed as the inverse Simpson index with the vegan R package after downsampling to 27 000 UMIs. Paired Mann-Whitney U tests on discordant twin pairs were used, with Benjamini-Hochberg multiple-testing correction. TCRdb reprocessed the sequencing reads and holds a single record per CDR3 protein sequence, with no DNA. The V and J calls come from TCRdb's annotation, not from the publication. The table held for this sample gives more than 350,000 distinct CDR3 sequences. Clones ranked in the top ten supply about 2.6% of the sample.

The rearranged chain carries TRBV9 and TRBJ2-5. This clonotype was obtained from a human donor with ulcerative colitis or Crohn's disease, or a healthy co-twin of an affected twin (not recorded which). The sample was blood. The CDR3 region reads CASSVGATQETQYF. This CDR3, with the reference TRBV9 and TRBJ2-5 proteins standing in past its ends, gives the full variable domain DSGVTQTPKHLITATGQRVTLRCSPRSGDLSVYWYQQSLDQGLQFLIQYYNGEERAKGNILERFSAQQFPDLHSELNLSSLELGDSALYFCASSVGATQETQYFGPGTRLLVL.